These T cell receptor beta chains were read from a single sample in a study of technical replicates of blood from a handful of donors. Sequencing used immunoSEQ multiplex PCR; TCRdb keeps in-frame clones, though not all of them. The table lists about 75,000 clones, 97% of them singletons. The sample comprised T cells isolated from PBMCs. The receptors shown here come from a human donor in good health. Each CDR3 is given with its conserved first and last residue. Size is stated for part of the rows, as once, few or many counts, or as a class when the clone is expanded.

size,V,J,CDR3
NA,TRBV9,TRBJ1-1,CASSAAGGNTEAFF
NA,TRBV28,TRBJ1-2,CASSTGTGGLHGYTF
NA,TRBV4-1,TRBJ2-3,CASSRGLQDSSGTDTQYF
NA,TRBV19,TRBJ2-5,CASSIGGGGETQYF
few,TRBV5-4,TRBJ2-7,CASSLRVTRTVRGLEQYF
NA,TRBV29-1,TRBJ2-2,CSVEVLRTGELFF
NA,TRBV5-4,TRBJ1-4,CASSQTGRGATNEKLFF
NA,TRBV6-5,TRBJ2-3,CASSLSGGAAYF
NA,TRBV28,TRBJ2-7,CASSHPRTGGGYEQYF
NA,TRBV28,TRBJ1-5,CASSPTGLRQPQHF
NA,TRBV4-1,TRBJ1-1,CASSHPGTEAFF
NA,TRBV10-3,TRBJ2-7,CAISEGGNSYEQYF
NA,TRBV30,TRBJ1-1,CAWSGPRGLNTEAFF
NA,TRBV5-1,TRBJ2-3,CASSLTESTDTQYF
once,TRBV10-2,TRBJ2-5,CAVEGAETQYF
NA,TRBV4-1,TRBJ1-1,CASSHPRGDTEAFF
NA,TRBV28,TRBJ1-1,CASSLKTANTEAFF
NA,TRBV19,TRBJ2-6,CASSLPGQANSGANVLTF
NA,TRBV6-6,TRBJ1-2,CVSAQMDYGYTF
NA,TRBV27,TRBJ2-7,CASRDGTYSYEQYF
NA,TRBV27,TRBJ2-5,CASSLWGGETQYF
NA,TRBV25-1,TRBJ1-2,CATQKGNGYTF
once,TRBV6-1,TRBJ2-7,CASSPRVAGSYEQYF
few,TRBV19,TRBJ1-6,CASSMTGITYNSPLHF
NA,TRBV7-9,TRBJ1-1,CAGMPGQNTEAFF
NA,TRBV15,TRBJ1-1,CATSRDRNTEAFF
once,TRBV11-3,TRBJ1-1,CASSSNTLLNTEAFF
NA,TRBV4-1,TRBJ2-6,CASSRESGSGANVLTF
NA,TRBV11-3,TRBJ2-3,CASSFGTSGGAADTQYF
NA,TRBV27,TRBJ2-7,CASSFTWTSGIYEQYF
NA,TRBV11-2,TRBJ1-1,CASSQSAWVRTNTEAFF
NA,TRBV30,TRBJ2-2,CAWSVAGAYTGELFF
NA,TRBV6-1,TRBJ2-5,CASIPLAGDQETQYF
NA,TRBV21-1,TRBJ2-6,CAGEARPGGSGANVLTF
NA,TRBV4-1,TRBJ2-7,CASSQDPRGGAYEQYF
NA,TRBV11-2,TRBJ2-1,CASSWMKMESNEQFF
NA,TRBV2,TRBJ1-5,CASSGTRGPLTAQHF
NA,TRBV6-6,TRBJ2-1,CASSPSGGQGTDEQFF
NA,TRBV6-4,TRBJ1-4,CASSPGTTNEKLFF
NA,TRBV10-3,TRBJ1-5,CAISESRTGLNQPQHF
NA,TRBV9,TRBJ1-5,CASTLKGQTSFYSNQPQHF
NA,TRBV9,TRBJ2-5,CASSGQTSGGPHF
NA,TRBV5-1,TRBJ1-4,CASSFAGTGEEKLFF
NA,TRBV6-1,TRBJ1-3,CASSREDSGNTIYF
NA,TRBV28,TRBJ2-7,CASKGGRIVRKDYEQYF
NA,TRBV7-9,TRBJ1-2,CASSSYGVAGGYTF
once,TRBV5-4,TRBJ1-2,CASSQKHRGEDGYTF
once,TRBV10-1,TRBJ2-7,CASSQGAAYEQYF
NA,TRBV6-5,TRBJ2-5,CASSPRGGRSETQYF
NA,TRBV11-1,TRBJ2-7,CASSFRGLGVAEQYF
NA,TRBV7-8,TRBJ1-6,CASSLNSPLHF
NA,TRBV5-1,TRBJ1-5,CASSQGGQGNQPQHF
NA,TRBV5-4,TRBJ1-2,CASSLANGHGYTF
NA,TRBV6-6,TRBJ2-1,CASSYSGTSGSNEQFF
NA,TRBV28,TRBJ2-7,CASSSQSARAGYEQYF